This T cell receptor beta chain was retrieved from a study of cytomegalovirus exposure and HLA in healthy donors. Study-wide findings and caveats: A list of roughly 180 TCR beta chains associated with cytomegalovirus was given.

V lost 5 bases to trimming and J lost 3 bases, with 11 bases between them. This CDR3 is built from 13 residues. Germline assignment: CDR1 SGHNT and CDR2 YENEEA. PCR amplification relied on 60 Vbeta primers (plus 13 Jbeta primers). Repertoires were generated with immunoSEQ multiplex PCR, while TCRdb's copy carries only in-frame clones and drops some. The sample has 240,000 or so clones; more than 75% are singletons. As concerns this clone: The antigen is undetermined.

This receptor was taken from a woman aged 40 to 50 in good health and CMV-seropositive. The material sequenced was PBMCs. The chain uses TRBV11-3 and TRBJ2-7; tentative D call: TRBD1 (6 bases). CDR3 sequence (DNA): TGTGCCAGCAGCCGGGACAAGTTCTACGAGCAGTACTTC. Protein product: CASSRDKFYEQYF.